The rows below give T cell receptor beta chains drawn from one sample of a study of blood T cell repertoires in COVID-19. Sequenced by immunoSEQ multiplex PCR; TCRdb stores in-frame clones only, minus some. The data contain 290,000 or so clones, approximately 92% of them singletons. The material sequenced was PBMCs or T cells enriched from blood (not recorded which). Receptors originate from a woman in her 30s who had recovered from COVID-19. CDR3s include the opening cysteine and the closing phenylalanine or tryptophan. The order of the fields is J gene, V gene, D gene, clone size, CDR3 protein, CDR3 DNA. The D gene is left open where the match is weak. Size values are once, few and many counts, or a class for expanded clones, and some rows have none.

J: TRBJ1-5
V: TRBV9
D: TRBD1
size: NA
CDR3: CASSVGGGAGQPQHF
DNA: TGTGCCAGCAGCGTAGGAGGGGGCGCGGGTCAGCCCCAGCATTTT

J: TRBJ2-1
V: TRBV2
D: NA
size: NA
CDR3: CASSEEGRLSNEQFF
DNA: TGTGCCAGCAGTGAAGAGGGGAGGCTAAGCAATGAGCAGTTCTTC

J: TRBJ2-3
V: TRBV21-1
D: NA
size: NA
CDR3: CASSSDRGRRQYF
DNA: TGTGCCAGCAGCTCGGACAGGGGGCGCCGGCAGTATTTT

J: TRBJ1-2
V: TRBV5-6
D: TRBD1
size: NA
CDR3: CASSLVDRILTYGYTF
DNA: TGTGCCAGCAGCTTAGTGGACAGGATATTAACCTATGGCTACACCTTC

J: TRBJ2-5
V: TRBV28
D: NA
size: NA
CDR3: CASTSGPRVGETQYF
DNA: TGTGCCAGCACCTCCGGCCCTAGAGTGGGAGAGACCCAGTACTTC

J: TRBJ2-1
V: TRBV27
D: TRBD2
size: few
CDR3: CASSTSGRADGEQFF
DNA: TGTGCCAGCAGTACCAGCGGGAGGGCCGACGGTGAGCAGTTCTTC

J: TRBJ1-4
V: TRBV2
D: TRBD1
size: NA
CDR3: CASRAGTVGATNEKLFF
DNA: TGTGCCAGCAGGGCCGGGACAGTCGGTGCAACTAATGAAAAACTGTTTTTT

J: TRBJ1-5
V: TRBV7-6
D: NA
size: NA
CDR3: CASSLASLAVNSNQPQHF
DNA: TGTGCCAGCAGCTTAGCGTCCCTGGCAGTCAATAGCAATCAGCCCCAGCATTTT

J: TRBJ2-1
V: TRBV7-3
D: TRBD2
size: NA
CDR3: CASSSTSGFNEQFF
DNA: TGTGCCAGCAGCTCGACTAGCGGGTTCAATGAGCAGTTCTTC

J: TRBJ1-1
V: TRBV3-1/TRBV3-2
D: NA
size: NA
CDR3: CASSHRDRNTEAFF
DNA: TGTGCCAGCAGCCATCGGGATCGGAACACTGAAGCTTTCTTT

J: TRBJ2-3
V: TRBV29-1
D: NA
size: NA
CDR3: CSGEIGTDTQYF
DNA: TGCAGCGGGGAGATAGGGACAGATACGCAGTATTTT

J: TRBJ2-1
V: TRBV6-5
D: NA
size: NA
CDR3: CASSLAWNEQFF
DNA: TGTGCCAGCTCGCTAGCGTGGAATGAGCAGTTCTTC

J: TRBJ2-1
V: TRBV7-2
D: TRBD1
size: NA
CDR3: CASSLITGGGENEQFF
DNA: TGTGCCAGCAGCTTAATCACAGGGGGCGGTGAGAATGAGCAGTTCTTC